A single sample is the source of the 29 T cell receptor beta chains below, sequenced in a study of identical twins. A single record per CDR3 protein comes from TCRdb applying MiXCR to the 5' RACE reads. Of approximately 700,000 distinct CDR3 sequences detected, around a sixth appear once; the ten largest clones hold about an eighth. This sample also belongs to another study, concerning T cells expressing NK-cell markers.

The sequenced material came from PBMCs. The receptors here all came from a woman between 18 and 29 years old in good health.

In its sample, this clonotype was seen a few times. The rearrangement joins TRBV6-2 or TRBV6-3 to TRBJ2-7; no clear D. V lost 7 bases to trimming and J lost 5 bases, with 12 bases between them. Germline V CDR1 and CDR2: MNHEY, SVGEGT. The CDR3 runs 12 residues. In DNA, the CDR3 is TGTGCCAGCACAGACCCGGGCCACGAGCAGTACTTC. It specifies CASTDPGHEQYF.

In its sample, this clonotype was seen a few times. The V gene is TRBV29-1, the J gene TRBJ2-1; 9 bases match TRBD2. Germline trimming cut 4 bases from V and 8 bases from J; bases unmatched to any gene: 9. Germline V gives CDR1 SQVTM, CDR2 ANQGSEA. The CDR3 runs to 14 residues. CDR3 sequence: CSVVGRGGSDEQFF. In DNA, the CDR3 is TGCAGCGTTGTTGGGCGGGGGGGTTCAGATGAGCAGTTCTTC.

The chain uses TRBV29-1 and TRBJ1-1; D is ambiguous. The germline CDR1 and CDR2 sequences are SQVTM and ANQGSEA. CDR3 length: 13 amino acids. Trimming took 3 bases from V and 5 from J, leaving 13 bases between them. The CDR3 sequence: CSVERPLGTEAFF. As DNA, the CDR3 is TGCAGCGTTGAGCGGCCCTTGGGAACTGAAGCTTTCTTT.

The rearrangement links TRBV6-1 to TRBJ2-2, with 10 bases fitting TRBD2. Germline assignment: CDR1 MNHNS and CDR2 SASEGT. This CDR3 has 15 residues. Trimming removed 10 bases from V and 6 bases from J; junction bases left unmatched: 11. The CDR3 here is CATKWFSGGSGELFF. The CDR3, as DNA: TGTGCCACCAAATGGTTTAGCGGGGGGTCCGGGGAGCTGTTTTTT.

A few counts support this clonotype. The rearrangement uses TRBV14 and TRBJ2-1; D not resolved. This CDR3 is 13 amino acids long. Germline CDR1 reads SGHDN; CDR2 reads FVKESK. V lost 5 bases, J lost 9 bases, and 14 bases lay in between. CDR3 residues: CASSRATAGEQFF. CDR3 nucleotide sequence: TGTGCCAGCAGCAGGGCGACGGCTGGTGAGCAGTTCTTC.

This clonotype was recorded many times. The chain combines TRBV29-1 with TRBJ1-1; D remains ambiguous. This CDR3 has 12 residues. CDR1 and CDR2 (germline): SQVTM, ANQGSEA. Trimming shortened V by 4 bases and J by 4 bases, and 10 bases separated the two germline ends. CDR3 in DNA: TGCAGCGTTGGAGGGTTAGTCACTGAAGCTTTCTTT. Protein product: CSVGGLVTEAFF.

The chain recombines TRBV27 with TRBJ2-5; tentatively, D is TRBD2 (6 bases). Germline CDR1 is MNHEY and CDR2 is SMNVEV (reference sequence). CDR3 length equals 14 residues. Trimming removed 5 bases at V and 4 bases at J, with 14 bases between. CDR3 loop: CASSTERAGETQYF. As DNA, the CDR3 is TGTGCCAGCAGTACAGAGCGGGCCGGAGAGACCCAGTACTTC.

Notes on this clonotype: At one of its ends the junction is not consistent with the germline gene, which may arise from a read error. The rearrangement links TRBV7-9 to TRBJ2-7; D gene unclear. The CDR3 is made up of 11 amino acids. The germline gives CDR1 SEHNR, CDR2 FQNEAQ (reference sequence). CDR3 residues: CDSSLVNEQYF. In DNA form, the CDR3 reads TGTGACAGCAGCTTAGTAAACGAGCAGTACTTC.

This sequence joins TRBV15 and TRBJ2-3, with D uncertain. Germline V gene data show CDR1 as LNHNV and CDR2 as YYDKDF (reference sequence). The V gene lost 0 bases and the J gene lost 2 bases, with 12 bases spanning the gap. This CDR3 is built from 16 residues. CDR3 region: CATSRDNWRNTDTQYF. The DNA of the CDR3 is TGTGCCACCAGCAGAGATAATTGGCGGAACACAGATACGCAGTATTTT.

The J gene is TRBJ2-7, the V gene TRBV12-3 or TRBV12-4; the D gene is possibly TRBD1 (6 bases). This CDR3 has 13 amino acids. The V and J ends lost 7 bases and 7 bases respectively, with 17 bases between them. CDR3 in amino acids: CASKMTGPREQYF. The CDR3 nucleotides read TGTGCCAGCAAAATGACAGGACCGCGGGAGCAGTACTTC.

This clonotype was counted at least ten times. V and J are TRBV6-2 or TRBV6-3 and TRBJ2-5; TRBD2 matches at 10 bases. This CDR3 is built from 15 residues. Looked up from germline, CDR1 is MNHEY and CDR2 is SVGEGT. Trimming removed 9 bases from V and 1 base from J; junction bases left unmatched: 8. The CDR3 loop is CASSGLAAVQETQYF. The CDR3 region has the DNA TGTGCCAGTTCTGGACTAGCGGCCGTCCAAGAGACCCAGTACTTC.

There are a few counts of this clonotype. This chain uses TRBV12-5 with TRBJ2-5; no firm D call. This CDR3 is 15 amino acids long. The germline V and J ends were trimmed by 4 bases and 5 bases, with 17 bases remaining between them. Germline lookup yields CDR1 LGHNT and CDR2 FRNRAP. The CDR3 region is CASGSLPGIQETQYF. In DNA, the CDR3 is TGTGCTAGTGGTTCCCTCCCCGGTATACAGGAGACCCAGTACTTC.

The DNA for the CDR3 is TGTGCCAGCAGCTTATATGACACCTCCTACGAGCAGTACTTC. Translation gives CASSLYDTSYEQYF. The chain uses TRBV7-8 and TRBJ2-7; D is ambiguous. The germline CDR1 and CDR2 sequences are SGHVS and FQNEAQ. This CDR3 contains 14 residues. Trimming removed 2 bases from V and 0 bases from J, with 8 bases in between.

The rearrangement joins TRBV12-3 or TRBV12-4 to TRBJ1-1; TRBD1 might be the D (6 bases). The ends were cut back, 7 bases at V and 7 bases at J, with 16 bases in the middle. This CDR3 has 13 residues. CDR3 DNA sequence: TGTGCCAGCACCAAGAACAGGGTCGGTGAAGCTTTCTTT. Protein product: CASTKNRVGEAFF.

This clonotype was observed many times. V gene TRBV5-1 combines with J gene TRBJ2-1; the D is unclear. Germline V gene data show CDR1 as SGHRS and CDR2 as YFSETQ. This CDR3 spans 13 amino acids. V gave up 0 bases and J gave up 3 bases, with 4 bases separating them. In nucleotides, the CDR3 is TGCGCCAGCAGCTTGGATAACTACAATGAGCAGTTCTTC. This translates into CASSLDNYNEQFF.

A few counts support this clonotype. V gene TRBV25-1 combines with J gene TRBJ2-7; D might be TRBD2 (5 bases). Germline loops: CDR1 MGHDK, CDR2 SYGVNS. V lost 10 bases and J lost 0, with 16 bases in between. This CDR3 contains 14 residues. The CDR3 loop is CATTGRRSSYEQYF. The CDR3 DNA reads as TGTGCCACCACTGGGAGACGGAGCTCCTACGAGCAGTACTTC.

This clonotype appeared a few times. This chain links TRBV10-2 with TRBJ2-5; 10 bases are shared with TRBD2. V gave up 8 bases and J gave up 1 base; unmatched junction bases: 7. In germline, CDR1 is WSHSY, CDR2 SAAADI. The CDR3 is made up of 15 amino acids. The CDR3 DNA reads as TGCGCCAGCCGGGAACTAGCGGGGTCCCAAGAGACCCAGTACTTC. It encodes CASRELAGSQETQYF.

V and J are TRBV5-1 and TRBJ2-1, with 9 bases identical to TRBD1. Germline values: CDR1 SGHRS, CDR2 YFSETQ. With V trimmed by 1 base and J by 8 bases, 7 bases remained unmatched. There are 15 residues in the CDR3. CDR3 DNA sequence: TGCGCCAGCAGCTTGTTGGGACAGGGACGGGATGAGCAGTTCTTC. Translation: CASSLLGQGRDEQFF.

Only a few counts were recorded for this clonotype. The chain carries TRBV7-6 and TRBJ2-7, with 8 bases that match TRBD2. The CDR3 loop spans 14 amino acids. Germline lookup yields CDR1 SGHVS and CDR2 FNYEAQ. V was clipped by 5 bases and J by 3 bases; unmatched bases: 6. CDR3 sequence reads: CASSDLAGNYEQYF. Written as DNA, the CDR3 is TGTGCCAGCAGCGACTTAGCGGGGAACTACGAGCAGTACTTC.

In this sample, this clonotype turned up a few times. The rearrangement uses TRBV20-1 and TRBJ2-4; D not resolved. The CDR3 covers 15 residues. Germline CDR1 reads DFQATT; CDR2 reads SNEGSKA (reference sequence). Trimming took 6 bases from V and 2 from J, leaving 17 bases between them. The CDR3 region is CSAPPLRLPKNIQYF. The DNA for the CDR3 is TGCAGTGCGCCACCTCTTAGGCTACCCAAAAACATTCAGTACTTC.

The CDR3 sequence is CASSHRVEPGPHYEQYF. CDR3 sequence (DNA): TGTGCCAGCAGCCATAGGGTCGAGCCGGGACCACATTACGAGCAGTACTTC. This chain connects TRBV3-1 to TRBJ2-7; D possibly matches TRBD1 or TRBD2 (5 bases each). This CDR3 is 17 amino acids long. Germline V gene sequence: CDR1 LGHDT, CDR2 YNNKEL (reference sequence). V shed 3 bases and J shed 4 bases, with 22 bases lying between them.

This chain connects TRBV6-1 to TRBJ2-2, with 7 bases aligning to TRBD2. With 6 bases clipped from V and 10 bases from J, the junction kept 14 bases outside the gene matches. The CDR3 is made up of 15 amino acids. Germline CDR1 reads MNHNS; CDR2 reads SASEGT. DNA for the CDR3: TGTGCCAGCAGCCAGAGCGGGGCTAGAGCCGAGGAGCTGTTTTTT. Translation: CASSQSGARAEELFF.

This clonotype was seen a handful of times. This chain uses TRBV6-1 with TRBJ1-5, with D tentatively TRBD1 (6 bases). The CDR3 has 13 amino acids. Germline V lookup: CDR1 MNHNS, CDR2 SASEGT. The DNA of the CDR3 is TGTACCACAGGGCGAGGGACGGGTCAGCCCCAGCATTTT. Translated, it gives CTTGRGTGQPQHF.

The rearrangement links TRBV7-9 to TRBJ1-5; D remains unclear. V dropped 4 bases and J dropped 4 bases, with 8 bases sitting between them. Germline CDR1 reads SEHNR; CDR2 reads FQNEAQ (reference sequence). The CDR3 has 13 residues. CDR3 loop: CASSSEMNQPQHF. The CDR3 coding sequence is TGTGCCAGCAGCTCAGAGATGAATCAGCCCCAGCATTTT.

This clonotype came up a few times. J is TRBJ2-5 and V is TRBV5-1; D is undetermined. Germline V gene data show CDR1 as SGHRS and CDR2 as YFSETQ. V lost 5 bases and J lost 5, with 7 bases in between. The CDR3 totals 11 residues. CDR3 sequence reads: CASRATETQYF. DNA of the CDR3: TGCGCCAGCAGGGCCACGGAGACCCAGTACTTC.

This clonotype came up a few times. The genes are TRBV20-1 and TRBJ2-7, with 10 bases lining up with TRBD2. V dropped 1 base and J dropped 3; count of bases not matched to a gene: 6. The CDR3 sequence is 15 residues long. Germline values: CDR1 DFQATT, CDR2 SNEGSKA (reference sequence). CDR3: CSARAQAGGFYEQYF. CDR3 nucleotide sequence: TGCAGTGCTAGAGCCCAAGCGGGAGGGTTCTACGAGCAGTACTTC.

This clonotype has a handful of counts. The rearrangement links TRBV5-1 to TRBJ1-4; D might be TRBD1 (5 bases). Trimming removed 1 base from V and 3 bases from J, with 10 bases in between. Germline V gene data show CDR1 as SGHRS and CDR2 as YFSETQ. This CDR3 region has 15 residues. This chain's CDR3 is CASSLMGTANEKLFF. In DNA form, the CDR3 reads TGCGCCAGCAGCTTGATGGGGACGGCTAATGAAAAACTGTTTTTT.

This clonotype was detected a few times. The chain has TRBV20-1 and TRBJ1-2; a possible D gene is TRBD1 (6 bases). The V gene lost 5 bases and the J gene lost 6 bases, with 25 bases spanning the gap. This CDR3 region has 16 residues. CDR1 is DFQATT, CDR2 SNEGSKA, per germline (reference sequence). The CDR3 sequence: CSARVGGSGRGDGYTF. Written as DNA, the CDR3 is TGCAGTGCTCGCGTAGGGGGTTCAGGCAGGGGAGATGGCTACACCTTC.

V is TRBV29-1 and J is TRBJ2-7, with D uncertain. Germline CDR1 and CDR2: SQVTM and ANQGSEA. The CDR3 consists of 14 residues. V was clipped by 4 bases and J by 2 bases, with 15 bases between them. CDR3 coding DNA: TGCAGCGTTGTCTATTCCCCGGTTCCCTACGAGCAGTACTTC. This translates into CSVVYSPVPYEQYF.